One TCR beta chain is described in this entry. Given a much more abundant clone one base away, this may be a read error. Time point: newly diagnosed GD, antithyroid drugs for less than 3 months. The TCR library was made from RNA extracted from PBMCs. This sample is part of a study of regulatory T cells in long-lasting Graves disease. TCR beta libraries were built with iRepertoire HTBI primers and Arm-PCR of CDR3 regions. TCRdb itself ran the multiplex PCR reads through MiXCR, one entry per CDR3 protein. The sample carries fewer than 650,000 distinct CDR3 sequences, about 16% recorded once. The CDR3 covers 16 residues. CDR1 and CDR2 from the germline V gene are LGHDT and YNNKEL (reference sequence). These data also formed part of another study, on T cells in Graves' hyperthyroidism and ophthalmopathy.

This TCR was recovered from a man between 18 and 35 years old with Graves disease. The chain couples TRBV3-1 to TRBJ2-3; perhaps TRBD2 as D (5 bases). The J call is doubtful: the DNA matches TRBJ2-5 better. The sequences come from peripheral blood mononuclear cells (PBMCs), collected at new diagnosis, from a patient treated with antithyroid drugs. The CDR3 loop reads CASSQETGYPQEAQYF. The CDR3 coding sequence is TGTGCCAGCAGCCAAGAAACGGGGTACCCTCAAGAGGCCCAGTACTTC.